This TCR beta chain was sequenced for a study of a mutant IDH1 vaccine in newly diagnosed glioma. Study as a whole: Eight vaccine injections were given to patients in weeks 1, 3, 5, 7, 11, 15, 19 and 23. The therapy given earlier, which was standard therapy, consisted of radiotherapy, temozolomide, or both, and most of the patients received both.

Details on this clone: Its antigen is not identified.

The sample's time point: week 5, during vaccination. Vaccination used 300 ug of mutant IDH1 20-mer peptide per dose, with topical imiquimod. Repertoires were generated with immunoSEQ multiplex PCR, while TCRdb's copy carries only in-frame clones and drops some. Of around 58,000 clones in the sample, about 81% were seen once. This receptor was identified in a man aged 25 to 45 with glioma. The source was PBMCs, collected from a glioma patient whose treatment included an IDH1 peptide vaccine.

This CDR3 reads CASTRNERAEAFF. The CDR3 DNA sequence: TGTGCCAGCACTCGAAATGAGAGGGCAGAAGCTTTCTTT. This chain links TRBV28 with TRBJ1-1; D call uncertain. Germline assignment: CDR1 MDHEN and CDR2 SYDVKM. The CDR3 length is 13 residues. V shed 7 bases and J shed 8 bases, with 17 bases lying between them.